The sequence of this T cell receptor beta chain was determined in a study of shared clonotypes between healthy human individuals. General study findings and limits: Lower generation probabilities were found for non-shared clonotypes than for those shared by all four donors.

Trimming shortened V by 3 bases and J by 5 bases, and 7 bases separated the two germline ends. CDR3 length equals 12 residues. In germline, CDR1 is KGHSH, CDR2 LQKENI. It was CD45RO-negative cells, positively selected for CCR7, that made up naive CD8 cells, with terminally differentiated effector memory CD45RA+ cells excluded. As concerns this clone: The antigen is undetermined.

It was at deep level that the assay was run. Libraries were prepared by immunoSEQ multiplex PCR; TCRdb keeps only in-frame clonotypes and omits some of them. The sample has roughly 1,800,000 clones; about 95% are singletons. The sequenced sample consisted of naive CD8+ T cells sorted from blood. This chain connects TRBV18 to TRBJ2-5; D gene ambiguous. The receptor was isolated from a man in his late teens or twenties in good health. The CDR3 nucleotides read TGTGCCAGCTCACCGATAGATGAGACCCAGTACTTC. It is translated as CASSPIDETQYF.